Reported below is one T cell receptor (beta chain). The target antigen is unknown. The PCR had 60 Vbeta and 13 Jbeta primers. Clones were read by immunoSEQ multiplex PCR, and TCRdb kept only the in-frame ones, dropping some. This sample contains about 200,000 clones. The data derive from a study of cytomegalovirus exposure and HLA in healthy donors. Study results and caveats: HLA-A and HLA-B allele assignments for most subjects were reportedly predicted accurately using TCR beta sequences. Specificity of three CMV-associated chains for CMV antigens was verified in vitro.

V dropped 0 bases and J dropped 1; count of bases not matched to a gene: 2. CDR3 length: 15 residues. Germline V gene data show CDR1 as SGHRS and CDR2 as YFSETQ. The sequence came from a girl aged 2-10 years in good health and CMV-seropositive. This rearrangement joins TRBV5-1 to TRBJ2-3; 7 positions match TRBD2. The source material was PBMCs. The CDR3 region is CASSLVAGGTDTQYF. The CDR3 DNA reads TGCGCCAGCAGCTTGGTGGCGGGAGGCACAGATACGCAGTATTTT. Full variable domain (outside the CDR3, taken from reference TRBV5-1 and TRBJ2-3): KAGVTQTPRYLIKTRGQQVTLSCSPISGHRSVSWYQQTPGQGLQFLFEYFSETQRNKGNFPGRFSGRQFSNSRSEMNVSTLELGDSALYLCASSLVAGGTDTQYFGPGTRLTVL.